The rows below give T cell receptor beta chains drawn from one sample of a study of beta chain features in type 1 diabetes. Produced via immunoSEQ multiplex PCR; TCRdb's table is partial and in-frame only. The top ten clones hold approximately 0.039% of a sample with about 710,000 clones, more than 13% of them seen once. The sample comprised naive CD4+ T cells from blood. These receptors originate from a young man with type 1 diabetes. The CDR3 runs from the conserved cysteine through the conserved F or W. Each record gives: J gene, clone size, D gene, V gene, CDR3 DNA, CDR3 protein. A D gene is named only where the DNA matches it firmly. Expanded clones get a size class; other rows say once, few or many, or leave the size out.

J gene: TRBJ2-5; clone size: few; D gene: .; V gene: TRBV10-3; CDR3 DNA: TGTGCCATCAGTGGAATCACAGGGGAGGGGGAAGAGACCCAGTACTTC; CDR3 protein: CAISGITGEGEETQYF
J gene: TRBJ2-3; clone size: few; D gene: TRBD2; V gene: TRBV10-3; CDR3 DNA: TGTGCCATCAGCGCCCCAAGCGCAGCGGGGACTAAGAGCACAGATACGCAGTATTTT; CDR3 protein: CAISAPSAAGTKSTDTQYF
J gene: TRBJ2-1; clone size: .; D gene: .; V gene: TRBV5-1; CDR3 DNA: TGCGCCAGCAGCTTTGACTTTCCAGCAGGCAATGAGCAGTTCTTC; CDR3 protein: CASSFDFPAGNEQFF
J gene: TRBJ2-7; clone size: .; D gene: TRBD2; V gene: TRBV2; CDR3 DNA: TGTGCCAGCAGTGAAAGGACTAGCAGAGCCTACGAGCAGTACTTC; CDR3 protein: CASSERTSRAYEQYF
J gene: TRBJ2-1; clone size: few; D gene: TRBD1; V gene: TRBV7-2; CDR3 DNA: TGTGCCAGCAGCTTGACAGAAGGACAGGGGTCGTTCTTC; CDR3 protein: CASSLTEGQGSFF
J gene: TRBJ2-7; clone size: .; D gene: .; V gene: TRBV27; CDR3 DNA: TGTGCCAGCAGCCTTACTAGCAGAGTGTACGAGCAGTACTTC; CDR3 protein: CASSLTSRVYEQYF
J gene: TRBJ1-4; clone size: once; D gene: TRBD1; V gene: TRBV4-2; CDR3 DNA: TGTGCCAGCAGCCAAGGGGACAGAGATAATGAAAAACTGTTTTTT; CDR3 protein: CASSQGDRDNEKLFF
J gene: TRBJ2-7; clone size: few; D gene: .; V gene: TRBV7-9; CDR3 DNA: TGTGCCAGCAGCTTGGGCAGGACCTACGAGCAGTACTTC; CDR3 protein: CASSLGRTYEQYF
J gene: TRBJ1-2; clone size: .; D gene: .; V gene: TRBV9; CDR3 DNA: TGTGCCAGCAGCTCAACCGGGACTCCCGCTGGCTACACCTTC; CDR3 protein: CASSSTGTPAGYTF
J gene: TRBJ2-5; clone size: few; D gene: .; V gene: TRBV27; CDR3 DNA: TGTGCCAGCAGTATACTACAGGGAAGGCAAGAGACCCAGTACTTC; CDR3 protein: CASSILQGRQETQYF
J gene: TRBJ2-1; clone size: .; D gene: TRBD1; V gene: TRBV6-5; CDR3 DNA: TGTGCCAGCAGGAAAGGGACAGGGACATACAATGAGCAGTTCTTC; CDR3 protein: CASRKGTGTYNEQFF
J gene: TRBJ2-1; clone size: .; D gene: TRBD2; V gene: TRBV13; CDR3 DNA: TGTGCCAGCAGCCGACTGGAACATTTGACTAGCGGGAGGGCCAATGAGCAGTTCTTC; CDR3 protein: CASSRLEHLTSGRANEQFF
J gene: TRBJ1-3; clone size: .; D gene: .; V gene: TRBV30; CDR3 DNA: TGTGCCTGGAGTGTGGGTGGAAACACCATATATTTT; CDR3 protein: CAWSVGGNTIYF
J gene: TRBJ2-2; clone size: few; D gene: .; V gene: TRBV7-2; CDR3 DNA: TGTGCCAGCAGCGGACTTCTGACGAACACCGGGGAGCTGTTTTTT; CDR3 protein: CASSGLLTNTGELFF
J gene: TRBJ1-2; clone size: few; D gene: TRBD1; V gene: TRBV6-1; CDR3 DNA: TGTGCCAGCAGGGCGGGACAGGGAGACGATGGCTACACCTTC; CDR3 protein: CASRAGQGDDGYTF
J gene: TRBJ1-5; clone size: .; D gene: TRBD1; V gene: TRBV30; CDR3 DNA: TGTGCCTGGAGTCTCCGGACAGGTGGTCAGCCCCAGCATTTT; CDR3 protein: CAWSLRTGGQPQHF
J gene: TRBJ1-5; clone size: .; D gene: .; V gene: TRBV6-4; CDR3 DNA: TGTGCCAGCAGTCCCGACTACAATCAGCCCCAGCATTTT; CDR3 protein: CASSPDYNQPQHF
J gene: TRBJ2-7; clone size: .; D gene: .; V gene: TRBV19; CDR3 DNA: TGTGCCAGTAGTATGTCCTGGGACGAGCAGTACTTC; CDR3 protein: CASSMSWDEQYF
J gene: TRBJ2-7; clone size: few; D gene: .; V gene: TRBV29-1; CDR3 DNA: TGCAGCGTTGAAGATGCCCCACTAGCCGCAGGGCCCTACGAGCAGTACTTC; CDR3 protein: CSVEDAPLAAGPYEQYF
J gene: TRBJ2-7; clone size: few; D gene: .; V gene: TRBV29-1; CDR3 DNA: TGCAGCGTTGGAGAAAATTTGGGGATAAGCAGGTCCTACGAGCAGTACTTC; CDR3 protein: CSVGENLGISRSYEQYF
J gene: TRBJ2-7; clone size: few; D gene: .; V gene: TRBV18; CDR3 DNA: TGTGCCAGCTCACCCCAGGACGGGTCCCTCTACGAGCAGTACTTC; CDR3 protein: CASSPQDGSLYEQYF
J gene: TRBJ2-1; clone size: .; D gene: .; V gene: TRBV4-2; CDR3 DNA: TGTGCCAGCAGCCAAGTCTTAGGCACTGAGCAGTTCTTC; CDR3 protein: CASSQVLGTEQFF
J gene: TRBJ1-5; clone size: .; D gene: .; V gene: TRBV27; CDR3 DNA: TGTGCCAGCAGTTTAGAGGGCCGTCAGCCCCAGCATTTT; CDR3 protein: CASSLEGRQPQHF
J gene: TRBJ2-7; clone size: .; D gene: .; V gene: TRBV5-6; CDR3 DNA: TGTGCCAGCGGGAGGTGGGGATCCGAGCAGTACTTC; CDR3 protein: CASGRWGSEQYF
J gene: TRBJ2-5; clone size: .; D gene: .; V gene: TRBV5-1; CDR3 DNA: TGCGCCAGCAGCTTGGTTTTGGCTGCTCAAGAGACCCAGTACTTC; CDR3 protein: CASSLVLAAQETQYF
J gene: TRBJ1-5; clone size: few; D gene: .; V gene: TRBV10-3; CDR3 DNA: TGTGCCATCAGTGAACACCTAGGGGGGTTCCAGCCCCAGCATTTT; CDR3 protein: CAISEHLGGFQPQHF
J gene: TRBJ2-3; clone size: .; D gene: .; V gene: TRBV2; CDR3 DNA: TGTGCCAGCAGAAAGGAGGGGGCTAGCACAGATACGCAGTATTTT; CDR3 protein: CASRKEGASTDTQYF
J gene: TRBJ2-3; clone size: .; D gene: .; V gene: TRBV5-5; CDR3 DNA: TGTGCCAGCAGCTTGCATAGACAGACAGATACGCAGTATTTT; CDR3 protein: CASSLHRQTDTQYF
J gene: TRBJ2-7; clone size: .; D gene: .; V gene: TRBV9; CDR3 DNA: TGTGCCAGCAGCGTTCTCGAGCAGTACTTC; CDR3 protein: CASSVLEQYF
J gene: TRBJ1-1; clone size: .; D gene: TRBD1; V gene: TRBV6-5; CDR3 DNA: TGTGCCAGCAGCCCGGACAGGGGGAAAGGCACTGAAGCTTTCTTT; CDR3 protein: CASSPDRGKGTEAFF
J gene: TRBJ2-1; clone size: few; D gene: TRBD2; V gene: TRBV6-1; CDR3 DNA: TGTGCCAGCAGTCAGTGGACTAGCGGGAATGGTGAGCAGTTCTTC; CDR3 protein: CASSQWTSGNGEQFF
J gene: TRBJ2-6; clone size: .; D gene: .; V gene: TRBV2; CDR3 DNA: TGTGCCAGCAGGGCACAGCTCTCTGGGGCCAACGTCCTGACTTTC; CDR3 protein: CASRAQLSGANVLTF
J gene: TRBJ1-2; clone size: .; D gene: .; V gene: TRBV30; CDR3 DNA: TGTGCCTGGAGTGTTACAGAGTCGGATGGCTACACCTTC; CDR3 protein: CAWSVTESDGYTF
J gene: TRBJ2-2; clone size: few; D gene: TRBD2; V gene: TRBV29-1; CDR3 DNA: TGCAGCGTTGAAGGACTAGCGGGAGAAACCGGGGAGCTGTTTTTT; CDR3 protein: CSVEGLAGETGELFF
J gene: TRBJ2-1; clone size: .; D gene: .; V gene: TRBV9; CDR3 DNA: TGTGCCAGCAGCGCATCCGGGACACCCATCGAGCAGTTCTTC; CDR3 protein: CASSASGTPIEQFF
J gene: TRBJ2-3; clone size: few; D gene: .; V gene: TRBV7-9; CDR3 DNA: TGTGCCAGCAGCTTAGTATTCGGGGGCACCGTCGATACGCAGTATTTT; CDR3 protein: CASSLVFGGTVDTQYF
J gene: TRBJ2-7; clone size: few; D gene: .; V gene: TRBV5-6; CDR3 DNA: TGTGCCAGCAGCCGCGGTCAAAGGGAGTACGAGCAGTACTTC; CDR3 protein: CASSRGQREYEQYF
J gene: TRBJ1-1; clone size: .; D gene: .; V gene: TRBV6-5; CDR3 DNA: TGTGCCAGCAGAAGAGGGGGCACTGAAGCTTTCTTT; CDR3 protein: CASRRGGTEAFF
J gene: TRBJ2-7; clone size: few; D gene: TRBD1; V gene: TRBV5-1; CDR3 DNA: TGCGCCAGCAGCCTCGGGACAGGGTTGGTCTACGAGCAGTACTTC; CDR3 protein: CASSLGTGLVYEQYF
J gene: TRBJ1-2; clone size: few; D gene: .; V gene: TRBV30; CDR3 DNA: TGTGCCTGGAGTCGGGATGGGGGCTACACCTTC; CDR3 protein: CAWSRDGGYTF
J gene: TRBJ1-2; clone size: few; D gene: .; V gene: TRBV15; CDR3 DNA: TGTGCCACCAGCAGAGGATATGGCTACACCTTC; CDR3 protein: CATSRGYGYTF
J gene: TRBJ1-3; clone size: few; D gene: .; V gene: TRBV9; CDR3 DNA: TGTGCCAGCAGCCCGGACCTGGCAAACACCATATATTTT; CDR3 protein: CASSPDLANTIYF
J gene: TRBJ2-7; clone size: .; D gene: .; V gene: TRBV28; CDR3 DNA: TGTGCCAGCAGTTTATACTCGACGGGGAACTACGAGCAGTACTTC; CDR3 protein: CASSLYSTGNYEQYF
J gene: TRBJ1-1; clone size: .; D gene: .; V gene: TRBV5-1; CDR3 DNA: TGCGCCAGCAGCTTGCCGGGCGGGGAAGCTTTCTTT; CDR3 protein: CASSLPGGEAFF
J gene: TRBJ2-3; clone size: few; D gene: TRBD1; V gene: TRBV4-3; CDR3 DNA: TGCGCCAGCAGCCAAGGGCCCACTAGGGGGCTTAGCACAGATACGCAGTATTTT; CDR3 protein: CASSQGPTRGLSTDTQYF
J gene: TRBJ2-7; clone size: few; D gene: .; V gene: TRBV5-1; CDR3 DNA: TGCGCCAGCAGCTTATTGACCGAACCGGGTATGGAGCAGTACTTC; CDR3 protein: CASSLLTEPGMEQYF
J gene: TRBJ1-1; clone size: .; D gene: .; V gene: TRBV9; CDR3 DNA: TGTGCCAGCAGCGTAGGGGGACATGACACTGAAGCTTTCTTT; CDR3 protein: CASSVGGHDTEAFF
J gene: TRBJ2-7; clone size: .; D gene: .; V gene: TRBV30; CDR3 DNA: TGTGCCTGGAAACAGCGTGTGGGGACCTACGAGCAGTACTTC; CDR3 protein: CAWKQRVGTYEQYF
J gene: TRBJ2-5; clone size: .; D gene: .; V gene: TRBV11-1; CDR3 DNA: TGTGCCAGCAGCCTTCCCGTACGTGAGACCCAGTACTTC; CDR3 protein: CASSLPVRETQYF
J gene: TRBJ1-6; clone size: few; D gene: .; V gene: TRBV5-6; CDR3 DNA: TGTGCCAGCAGCCTCCTGGGCTTCCGTAATTCACCCCTCCACTTT; CDR3 protein: CASSLLGFRNSPLHF
J gene: TRBJ2-5; clone size: few; D gene: TRBD1; V gene: TRBV30; CDR3 DNA: TGTGCCTGGAGTGCAACAGGGGTAGAGACCCAGTACTTC; CDR3 protein: CAWSATGVETQYF
J gene: TRBJ1-2; clone size: few; D gene: .; V gene: TRBV2; CDR3 DNA: TGTGCCAGCAGCCCCCGGCTGGGGAACACCTTC; CDR3 protein: CASSPRLGNTF
J gene: TRBJ1-5; clone size: few; D gene: .; V gene: TRBV11-2; CDR3 DNA: TGTGCCAGCAGCACCTCGTCCCAAGGGCCCCAGCATTTT; CDR3 protein: CASSTSSQGPQHF
J gene: TRBJ2-7; clone size: .; D gene: .; V gene: TRBV4-2; CDR3 DNA: TGTGCCAGCAGCCAAGAGCCCCTCGTCGTCTACGAGCAGTACTTC; CDR3 protein: CASSQEPLVVYEQYF
J gene: TRBJ2-5; clone size: .; D gene: TRBD1; V gene: TRBV27; CDR3 DNA: TGTGCCAGCAGTGTGAGATTGACAGGGCGTGGAGAGACCCAGTACTTC; CDR3 protein: CASSVRLTGRGETQYF
J gene: TRBJ2-3; clone size: few; D gene: .; V gene: TRBV4-1; CDR3 DNA: TGCGCCAGCAGCCAAACAGGGTTCGGGGATACGCAGTATTTT; CDR3 protein: CASSQTGFGDTQYF
J gene: TRBJ2-2; clone size: .; D gene: TRBD2; V gene: TRBV25-1; CDR3 DNA: TGTGCCAGCAGTGGGCGACTAGCGGCACCGAACACCGGGGAGCTGTTTTTT; CDR3 protein: CASSGRLAAPNTGELFF
J gene: TRBJ1-1; clone size: few; D gene: .; V gene: TRBV10-3; CDR3 DNA: TGTGCCATCAGCCCACAAGCAGGGACTGAAGCTTTCTTT; CDR3 protein: CAISPQAGTEAFF
J gene: TRBJ2-7; clone size: few; D gene: .; V gene: TRBV7-9; CDR3 DNA: TGTGCCAGCAGCTTTAAGGCAGGGTCCTACGAGCAGTACTTC; CDR3 protein: CASSFKAGSYEQYF